This TCR beta chain was obtained from a study of T-cell memory formation after mild COVID-19. Across the whole study: TCR clusters were largely donor specific.

The 5'RACE method, run with constant-segment primers, produced TCR alpha and TCR beta cDNA libraries (carrying sample barcodes and UMIs). TCRdb passed the 5' RACE reads through MiXCR, listing each CDR3 protein once. The table records about 470,000 distinct CDR3 sequences, 25% of them present only once. This CDR3 region has 12 residues. Trimming left V 5 bases short and J 6 bases short, with 14 bases between. Looked up from germline, CDR1 is DFQATT and CDR2 is SNEGSKA (reference sequence). Study conclusions and caveats: Several responding clones turned up in pre-infection memory, indicating that cross-reactive memory may have taken part. Clones that got smaller from day 15 to 85 had even CD4/CD8, while clones growing later tipped toward CD4+.

This clonotype was picked up one time. Its antigen remains unknown. The specimen was PBMCs or a T cell subset sorted from them (not recorded which). The chain recombines TRBV20-1 with TRBJ2-7, with no clear D. The sequence derives from an adult woman who had mild COVID-19 (a few samples of this study predate the infection). Cell type and time point are not known. The CDR3 region is CSAVAPSLEQYF. The CDR3 nucleotides are TGCAGTGCTGTGGCACCTTCCCTCGAGCAGTACTTC.